The next 8 T cell receptor beta chains were all read from a single sample in a study of T cells in localized non-small cell lung cancer. Only in-frame clones appear in the TCRdb table, and some are missing; sequencing was by immunoSEQ multiplex PCR. The profile covers some 72,000 clones, with approximately 84% appearing a single time and roughly 3% taken by the ten largest. The input for sequencing was peripheral blood, taken before any cancer treatment. The receptors come from a man aged 40 to 70 with stage I lung adenocarcinoma.

The J gene is TRBJ2-1, the V gene TRBV5-1, with 12 bases that match TRBD2. Germline V gene data show CDR1 as SGHRS and CDR2 as YFSETQ. The length of the CDR3 is 15 residues. Losses at the gene ends were 4 bases for V and 6 bases for J; bases not matched to a gene: 5. CDR3 in DNA: TGCGCCAGCAGCCAGGGACTAGCGGGCTCCAATGAGCAGTTCTTC. It yields the protein CASSQGLAGSNEQFF.

The V call is TRBV14, the J call TRBJ2-1, with 8 bases fitting TRBD2. This CDR3 comprises 14 residues. Trimming at V came to 8 bases and at J to 2 bases, leaving 5 bases not matched to a gene. Germline CDR1 is SGHDN and CDR2 is FVKESK. CDR3 in DNA: TGTGCCAGCCGGCCGGGGGGGCCCTACAATGAGCAGTTCTTC. Translating gives CASRPGGPYNEQFF.

The J gene is TRBJ2-1, the V gene TRBV9; unclear D gene. The CDR3 loop spans 17 amino acids. Germline CDR1 and CDR2: SGDLS and YYNGEE. V was cut by 0 bases and J by 2 bases, with 15 bases left in between. CDR3: CASSVVDRTLTYNEQFF. In DNA, the CDR3 is TGTGCCAGCAGCGTAGTAGATCGGACCCTCACCTACAATGAGCAGTTCTTC.

The chain combines TRBV6-5 with TRBJ1-2; D gene ambiguous. Germline V gene sequence: CDR1 MNHEY, CDR2 SVGAGI. V lost 0 bases, J lost 8 bases, and 10 bases lay in between. The CDR3 extends over 13 amino acids. The CDR3, as DNA: TGTGCCAGCAGTTACTCGTTTGTATCCGGCTACACCTTC. Amino acids: CASSYSFVSGYTF.

The genes are TRBV19 and TRBJ2-6, with a weak D call TRBD1 (6 bases). The CDR3 loop spans 19 amino acids. Germline CDR1 reads LNHDA; CDR2 reads SQIVND (reference sequence). Trimming took 5 bases from V and 1 from J, leaving 21 bases between them. The CDR3 is CASSSPYLQTGSGANVLTF. The CDR3 DNA sequence: TGTGCCAGTAGTTCACCTTATCTCCAAACAGGGTCTGGGGCCAACGTCCTGACTTTC.

The rearrangement uses TRBV5-4 and TRBJ2-4; the D gene could be TRBD1 or TRBD2 (6 bases each). Trimming left V 4 bases short and J 5 bases short, with 16 bases between. This CDR3 has 15 amino acids. Germline values: CDR1 SGHNT, CDR2 YYREEE (reference sequence). CDR3 DNA: TGTGCCAGCAGCAGGCGGGACACCCAAGAAAACATTCAGTACTTC. It encodes CASSRRDTQENIQYF.

The genes are TRBV2 and TRBJ1-1; D unresolved. Germline V gene lookup returns CDR1 SNHLY and CDR2 FYNNEI. The CDR3 has 13 amino acids. V was pared by 4 bases and J by 7 bases, with 13 bases between. CDR3 in DNA: TGTGCCAGCAGTGGGAAGGCAGCTAGTGAAGCTTTCTTT. This sequence encodes CASSGKAASEAFF.

The genes are TRBV11-3 and TRBJ2-1, with TRBD2 matching 10 bases. The CDR3 length is 16 residues. J was trimmed by 3 bases and V by 6 bases; bases with no gene match: 8. Germline loops: CDR1 SGHNT, CDR2 YENEEA. The CDR3 DNA follows: TGTGCCAGCAGTACCGGGGTAGCGGGGGGCTACAATGAGCAGTTCTTC. This encodes CASSTGVAGGYNEQFF.